One and the same sample provided the 28 T cell receptor beta chains below, sequenced in a study of response to subunit inactivated influenza vaccine. TCRdb reprocessed the RT-PCR reads via MiXCR and lists one record per CDR3 protein. Found here are 600,000 to 850,000 distinct CDR3 sequences, 14% of them singletons; the top ten hold less than 9%. The material was PBMCs from blood, obtained around 15 days before vaccination. These receptors came from a man in his fifties or sixties who received an inactivated influenza vaccine.

This clonotype came up a few times. This sequence joins TRBV5-1 and TRBJ1-1; 11 bases are a match to TRBD1. The CDR3 is made up of 16 amino acids. The V gene end was trimmed by 4 bases and the J gene end by 3 bases; junction bases not matched to a gene: 8. Germline CDR1 is SGHRS and CDR2 is YFSETQ. In nucleotides, the CDR3 is TGCGCCAGCAGCCTGGGACAGGGGGGTTCGGACACTGAAGCTTTCTTT. Translating it yields CASSLGQGGSDTEAFF. Combining the CDR3 with reference TRBV5-1 and TRBJ1-1 gives the whole variable domain KAGVTQTPRYLIKTRGQQVTLSCSPISGHRSVSWYQQTPGQGLQFLFEYFSETQRNKGNFPGRFSGRQFSNSRSEMNVSTLELGDSALYLCASSLGQGGSDTEAFFGQGTRLTVV.

This clonotype was observed a few times. The V gene is TRBV11-2, the J gene TRBJ2-1, with 9 positions matching TRBD2. J was trimmed by 4 bases and V by 2 bases; bases with no gene match: 9. CDR1 and CDR2 from the germline V gene are SGHAT and FQNNGV. This CDR3 has 17 residues. CDR3 sequence (DNA): TGTGCCAGCAGCTTATCCCCCTATAGCGGGGGTTACAATGAGCAGTTCTTC. Protein product: CASSLSPYSGGYNEQFF.

This clonotype was observed once. The rearrangement links TRBV15 to TRBJ2-1; 12 bases line up with TRBD2. Per the germline V gene, CDR1 is LNHNV and CDR2 is YYDKDF (reference sequence). J lost 5 bases, V lost 3 bases, and 17 bases had no gene match. The CDR3 is made up of 20 amino acids. The CDR3 DNA is TGTGCCACCAGCAGGCCACCCCTAGCGGGGGGGCAAGTTAGTAACAATGAGCAGTTCTTC. Its translation is CATSRPPLAGGQVSNNEQFF.

This clonotype has a handful of counts. The CDR3 loop is CATSDTTGAGAKNIQYF. As DNA, the CDR3 is TGTGCCACCAGTGATACGACAGGGGCGGGGGCCAAAAACATTCAGTACTTC. The chain joins TRBV24-1 to TRBJ2-4; 8 bases line up with TRBD1. The CDR3 length is 17 residues. Germline V gene sequence: CDR1 KGHDR, CDR2 SFDVKD. J lost 1 base, V lost 3 bases, and 7 bases had no gene match.

The genes are TRBV5-1 and TRBJ2-1; 8 nucleotides align to TRBD2. CDR3 length: 15 amino acids. CDR1 is SGHRS, CDR2 YFSETQ, per germline. V dropped 6 bases and J dropped 7; count of bases not matched to a gene: 12. The chain's CDR3 is CASKGLTGGQNEQFF. In nucleotides, the CDR3 is TGCGCCAGCAAGGGTCTGACGGGGGGGCAGAATGAGCAGTTCTTC.

The chain has TRBV5-6 and TRBJ1-1, with D tentatively TRBD1 (5 bases). The CDR3 runs to 14 residues. Germline V gene lookup returns CDR1 SGHDT and CDR2 YYEEEE. The V end was cut by 1 base, the J end by 1 base, with 8 bases between. CDR3 in DNA: TGTGCCAGCAGCTTGAGGACATCGAACACTGAAGCTTTCTTT. It yields the protein CASSLRTSNTEAFF.

This clonotype was seen a few times. J is TRBJ1-1 and V is TRBV23-1; maybe TRBD1 (5 bases). TRBV23-1 counts as an open reading frame of uncertain function. This CDR3 has 16 amino acids. V dropped 6 bases and J dropped 1 base, with 18 bases sitting between them. CDR3 sequence reads: CASRHTLRDENTEAFF. CDR3 nucleotides: TGCGCCAGCAGACACACCTTGAGGGACGAGAACACTGAAGCTTTCTTT.

The chain uses TRBV2 and TRBJ2-1; D not certain. The CDR3 is 12 residues long. V shed 4 bases and J shed 10 bases, with 11 bases lying between them. Per the germline V gene, CDR1 is SNHLY and CDR2 is FYNNEI. The chain's CDR3 is CASSGISEEQFF. In DNA, the CDR3 is TGTGCCAGCAGTGGAATCTCTGAGGAGCAGTTCTTC.

The V and J genes are TRBV6-1 and TRBJ2-7; D might be TRBD1 (5 bases). The CDR3 totals 14 residues. Germline assignment: CDR1 MNHNS and CDR2 SASEGT. V was clipped by 6 bases and J by 1 base, with 13 bases between them. CDR3 sequence: CASSQYRTSYEQYF. In DNA, the CDR3 is TGTGCCAGCAGCCAATACCGGACATCCTACGAGCAGTACTTC.

There are a few counts of this clonotype. The chain uses TRBV7-9 and TRBJ2-2; D perhaps matches TRBD2 (6 bases). This CDR3 is 16 amino acids long. The V end lost 1 base, the J end lost 1 base, and 10 bases lay between the germline ends. Germline CDR1 SEHNR, CDR2 FQNEAQ (reference sequence). This CDR3 is CASSLEEGENTGELFF. The DNA of the CDR3 is TGTGCCAGCAGCTTAGAGGAGGGAGAGAACACCGGGGAGCTGTTTTTT. Combining the CDR3 with reference TRBV7-9 and TRBJ2-2 gives the whole variable domain DTGVSQNPRHKITKRGQNVTFRCDPISEHNRLYWYRQTLGQGPEFLTYFQNEAQLEKSRLLSDRFSAERPKGSFSTLEIQRTEQGDSAMYLCASSLEEGENTGELFFGEGSRLTVL.

The chain joins TRBV6-1 to TRBJ2-7; D is tentatively TRBD1 or TRBD2 (5 bases each). With 7 bases removed from V and 0 bases from J, the gap between germline ends came to 13 bases. The CDR3 totals 14 residues. Germline V lookup: CDR1 MNHNS, CDR2 SASEGT. DNA for the CDR3: TGTGCCAGCATCCCCTTGAGGGGCTCCTACGAGCAGTACTTC. Protein sequence: CASIPLRGSYEQYF.

This clonotype was found a few times. V usage is TRBV20-1 and J usage is TRBJ2-1; D might be TRBD2 (5 bases). V was cut by 0 bases and J by 4 bases, with 19 bases left in between. The CDR3 contains 17 residues. CDR1 and CDR2 from the germline V gene are DFQATT and SNEGSKA (reference sequence). Here the CDR3 reads CSARDGSGLREYNEQFF. The CDR3 bases are TGCAGTGCTAGAGACGGCAGCGGTCTGAGGGAATACAATGAGCAGTTCTTC.

This clonotype was seen at least ten times. The CDR3 coding sequence is TGCGCCAGCAGCCAAGATTCCGTCCCCTACAATGAGCAGTTCTTC. Protein: CASSQDSVPYNEQFF. J is TRBJ2-1 and V is TRBV4-3; D is ambiguous. Trimming cost V 0 bases and J 2 bases, with 8 bases left between them. The CDR3 extends over 15 amino acids. Germline loops: CDR1 LGHNA, CDR2 YSLEER.

This clonotype was counted only a few times. The J gene is TRBJ2-1, the V gene TRBV29-1; D is perhaps TRBD1 (6 bases). The CDR3 extends over 14 amino acids. From germline, CDR1 is SQVTM and CDR2 ANQGSEA. Between the trimmed V and J ends, which lost 1 base and 6 bases, there was a span of 13 bases. This CDR3 is CSVEAHGQRNEQFF. CDR3 in DNA: TGCAGCGTTGAAGCCCACGGACAGCGCAATGAGCAGTTCTTC.

This clonotype was recorded a few times. The chain uses TRBV18 and TRBJ2-7; D may correspond to TRBD1 or TRBD2 (5 bases each). V was cut by 3 bases and J by 1 base, with 13 bases left in between. This CDR3 is 15 amino acids long. Per the germline V gene, CDR1 is KGHSH and CDR2 is LQKENI. CDR3 sequence: CASSPNGTRSYEQYF. The DNA for the CDR3 is TGTGCCAGCTCACCGAACGGGACGAGATCCTACGAGCAGTACTTC.

This clonotype was detected a few times. This chain joins TRBV18 and TRBJ2-6; D uncertain. The CDR3 extends over 19 amino acids. The ends were cut back, 0 bases at V and 0 bases at J, with 15 bases in the middle. Germline lookup yields CDR1 KGHSH and CDR2 LQKENI. DNA for the CDR3: TGTGCCAGCTCACCACCGAGTTTAACCTCCTACTCTGGGGCCAACGTCCTGACTTTC. It specifies CASSPPSLTSYSGANVLTF.

The chain couples TRBV7-2 to TRBJ2-7; 12 bases fit TRBD1. This CDR3 has 17 residues. V gave up 2 bases and J gave up 6 bases; unmatched junction bases: 11. Germline V gives CDR1 SGHTA, CDR2 FQGNSA. In DNA, the CDR3 is TGTGCCAGCAGCTTAAGGGTCTTGGGGACAGGGGGCCGCGAGCAGTACTTC. Translating gives CASSLRVLGTGGREQYF.

This clonotype was counted between two and nine times. This rearrangement joins TRBV15 to TRBJ2-3, with TRBD2 matching over 7 bases. V gave up 0 bases and J gave up 4 bases; unmatched junction bases: 16. Germline lookup yields CDR1 LNHNV and CDR2 YYDKDF (reference sequence). This CDR3 spans 19 amino acids. The CDR3 DNA is TGTGCCACCAGCAGAGATCTGAGTTTCGGGACTACCTTCCCAGATACGCAGTATTTT. Protein product: CATSRDLSFGTTFPDTQYF.

This clonotype was counted between two and nine times. This chain uses TRBV12-3 or TRBV12-4 with TRBJ2-5; D unresolved. V shed 5 bases and J shed 2 bases, with 9 bases lying between them. The CDR3 consists of 13 residues. CDR3 sequence: CASSAGIQETQYF. The CDR3 DNA follows: TGTGCCAGCAGTGCCGGAATACAAGAGACCCAGTACTTC.

This clonotype was observed a handful of times. The chain carries TRBV10-3 and TRBJ2-1; 8 bases match TRBD1. Germline CDR1 ENHRY, CDR2 SYGVKD. The CDR3 has 14 amino acids. The V segment lost 3 bases and the J segment 9 bases; nucleotides outside the gene matches: 7. The CDR3 sequence is CAISERQGTGEQFF. The CDR3 DNA is TGTGCCATCAGTGAAAGACAGGGGACGGGTGAGCAGTTCTTC.

The chain has TRBV5-5 and TRBJ1-1, with D possibly being TRBD1 (6 bases). The CDR3 is 16 amino acids. Per the germline V gene, CDR1 is SGHKS and CDR2 is YYEKEE (reference sequence). V was pared by 4 bases and J by 0 bases, with 16 bases between. The CDR3 sequence is CASSPGVGLMNTEAFF. CDR3 in DNA: TGTGCCAGCAGCCCAGGGGTAGGGCTAATGAACACTGAAGCTTTCTTT.

There are a few counts of this clonotype. The chain is built from TRBV3-1 and TRBJ1-1; D is ambiguous. The CDR3 sequence is 16 residues long. Germline-derived CDR1 and CDR2 are LGHDT and YNNKEL (reference sequence). Trimming removed 1 base from V and 3 bases from J, with 15 bases in between. The CDR3 coding sequence is TGTGCCAGCAGCCAAGGGTTCGGAGGCTGGGACACTGAAGCTTTCTTT. It yields the protein CASSQGFGGWDTEAFF.

The V call is TRBV28, the J call TRBJ2-1; 8 bases match TRBD2. V dropped 3 bases and J dropped 9; count of bases not matched to a gene: 4. Germline CDR1 reads MDHEN; CDR2 reads SYDVKM. This CDR3 comprises 13 residues. The CDR3 protein is CASSLAGGLEQFF. DNA of the CDR3: TGTGCCAGCAGTTTGGCGGGAGGACTTGAGCAGTTCTTC.

The genes are TRBV11-2 and TRBJ2-7; 11 bases line up with TRBD2. Germline V CDR1 and CDR2: SGHAT, FQNNGV. V trimming: 4 bases; J trimming: 2 bases; junction bases outside the gene matches: 7. This CDR3 comprises 16 residues. The CDR3 reads CASSSSGTSGTYEQYF. The CDR3 DNA sequence: TGTGCCAGCAGCTCTTCCGGGACTAGCGGTACCTACGAGCAGTACTTC.

This clonotype was detected ten times or more. The J gene is TRBJ2-2, the V gene TRBV10-3; either TRBD1 or TRBD2 may supply D (5 bases each). The CDR3 length is 15 residues. CDR1 ENHRY and CDR2 SYGVKD come from the germline V gene. V was trimmed by 4 bases and J by 7 bases, leaving 16 bases between them. CDR3 sequence: CAISVNGGIGGELFF. CDR3 nucleotide sequence: TGTGCCATCAGTGTCAATGGGGGTATCGGCGGGGAGCTGTTTTTT.

This clonotype came up a few times. The gene calls are TRBV18 and TRBJ2-1; TRBD2 matches 7 bases. This CDR3 contains 15 residues. V was clipped by 1 base and J by 3 bases; unmatched bases: 3. Looked up from germline, CDR1 is KGHSH and CDR2 is LQKENI. The CDR3 DNA is TGTGCCAGCTCACCACTAGCGGGTATCTACAATGAGCAGTTCTTC. Translation gives CASSPLAGIYNEQFF.

This chain joins TRBV12-3 or TRBV12-4 and TRBJ2-2; D might be TRBD1 (6 bases). Trimming cost V 3 bases and J 6 bases, with 11 bases left between them. This CDR3 has 14 residues. The CDR3 sequence: CASSFTQGSGELFF. In DNA form, the CDR3 reads TGTGCCAGCAGTTTTACGCAGGGGTCCGGGGAGCTGTTTTTT.

The chain carries TRBV6-1 and TRBJ2-1, with 12 bases aligning to TRBD2. Germline CDR1 MNHNS, CDR2 SASEGT. After removal of 6 bases from V and 5 bases from J, the junction contained 8 bases not matched to a gene. This CDR3 spans 16 amino acids. CDR3 bases: TGTGCCAGCAGGGTACTGACTAGCGGGAGACACAATGAGCAGTTCTTC. Its protein is CASRVLTSGRHNEQFF.